Presented here are 24 T cell receptor beta chains from one specimen sequenced in a study of blood T cell repertoires in COVID-19. Assay used: immunoSEQ multiplex PCR; TCRdb lists only in-frame clones, some missing. The table has about 27,000 clones, under 90% seen once. The sequenced sample consisted of peripheral blood. The receptors here all came from a woman aged 80 or over with acute or convalescent COVID-19.

This clone was observed a few times. The V and J genes are TRBV7-2 and TRBJ1-3; D might be TRBD1 (5 bases). The CDR3 runs 13 residues. Germline values: CDR1 SGHTA, CDR2 FQGNSA. Trimming removed 1 base at V and 4 bases at J, with 5 bases between. This CDR3 is CASSLGQGNTIYF. The CDR3 bases are TGTGCCAGCAGCTTAGGACAGGGAAACACCATATATTTT.

The V gene is TRBV9, the J gene TRBJ2-7, with D hard to call. The length of the CDR3 is 10 residues. Germline CDR1 is SGDLS and CDR2 is YYNGEE. With 6 bases removed from V and 9 bases from J, the gap between germline ends came to 10 bases. The CDR3 coding sequence is TGTGCCAGCACCCGTAACGGGCAGTACTTC. Encoded protein: CASTRNGQYF.

This clone turned up a few times. The gene calls are TRBV7-9 and TRBJ1-5; tentative D call: TRBD1 (5 bases). Germline V gene data show CDR1 as SEHNR and CDR2 as FQNEAQ (reference sequence). This CDR3 has 14 residues. The ends were cut back, 5 bases at V and 5 bases at J, with 13 bases in the middle. CDR3 protein: CASSGGDLDQPQHF. In nucleotides, the CDR3 is TGTGCCAGCAGCGGCGGGGACCTCGATCAGCCCCAGCATTTT.

This sequence joins TRBV19 and TRBJ1-1; 8 positions agree with TRBD1. The trim removed 3 bases at V and 9 bases at J, leaving 12 bases unmatched. CDR1 and CDR2 from the germline V gene are LNHDA and SQIVND (reference sequence). This CDR3 spans 15 amino acids. For the CDR3, the DNA is TGTGCCAGTAGTATCCCTTCTATGACAGGGGCGAAAGCTTTCTTT. Translating gives CASSIPSMTGAKAFF.

This chain uses TRBV28 with TRBJ2-7, with D maybe TRBD2 (5 bases). CDR1 and CDR2 (germline): MDHEN, SYDVKM. V was clipped by 3 bases and J by 8 bases, with 8 bases between them. CDR3 size: 11 residues. The CDR3 reads CASSFREKQYF. The CDR3 nucleotides are TGTGCCAGCAGTTTTAGGGAGAAGCAGTACTTC.

This sequence joins TRBV28 and TRBJ1-2; perhaps TRBD1 as D (5 bases). With 6 bases removed from V and 1 base from J, the gap between germline ends came to 12 bases. Germline V gene sequence: CDR1 MDHEN, CDR2 SYDVKM. The CDR3 length is 14 residues. The CDR3 region is CASRQLRGNYGYTF. CDR3 coding DNA: TGTGCCAGCAGGCAACTAAGGGGTAACTATGGCTACACCTTC.

This clone was counted only a few times. This sequence joins TRBV6-1 and TRBJ1-3; TRBD1 might be the D (5 bases). CDR3 length: 15 residues. CDR1 MNHNS and CDR2 SASEGT come from the germline V gene. The V gene lost 0 bases and the J gene lost 3 bases, with 9 bases spanning the gap. CDR3 coding DNA: TGTGCCAGCAGTGAAGCTGGACACGGTGGAAACACCATATATTTT. Translation: CASSEAGHGGNTIYF.

The CDR3 is CASSLEGGANYGYTF. The CDR3 nucleotides are TGTGCCAGCAGCTTGGAAGGGGGAGCTAACTATGGCTACACCTTC. V is TRBV7-9 and J is TRBJ1-2; TRBD1 is a possible D gene (6 bases). V lost 3 bases and J 0 bases, leaving 11 bases between the germline ends. The V gene's germline CDR1 is SEHNR and CDR2 FQNEAQ (reference sequence). The length of the CDR3 is 15 residues.

The gene calls are TRBV9 and TRBJ1-6; D not resolved. Between the trimmed V and J ends, which lost 5 bases and 8 bases, there was a span of 14 bases. The CDR3 spans 14 residues. Germline-derived CDR1 and CDR2 are SGDLS and YYNGEE. CDR3 DNA: TGTGCCAGCAGTGCCTCACCCGGGGATTCACCCCTCCACTTT. This gives the protein CASSASPGDSPLHF.

The J gene is TRBJ1-4, the V gene TRBV30; tentative D call: TRBD1 (5 bases). The CDR3 covers 15 residues. V gave up 1 base and J gave up 5 bases, with 14 bases separating them. Germline V lookup: CDR1 GTSNPN, CDR2 SVGIG (reference sequence). CDR3 loop: CAWSAKAGINEKLFF. CDR3 nucleotide sequence: TGTGCCTGGAGTGCCAAAGCAGGGATCAATGAAAAACTGTTTTTT.

V gene TRBV6-6 combines with J gene TRBJ1-3; 9 bases fit TRBD1. Trimming took 6 bases from V and 7 from J; bases not matched to a gene: 7. The CDR3 has 14 amino acids. Germline values: CDR1 MNHNY, CDR2 SVGAGI (reference sequence). CDR3 in DNA: TGTGCCAGCAGGGACAGGGGAGGGCGGAACACCATATATTTT. Residues: CASRDRGGRNTIYF.

The V gene is TRBV28, the J gene TRBJ2-1; 8 bases line up with TRBD1. Unmatched junction bases numbered 16, after V lost 7 bases and J lost 8 bases. The V gene's germline CDR1 is MDHEN and CDR2 SYDVKM. CDR3 length: 16 amino acids. The CDR3 DNA is TGTGCCAGCACCCGACGGACAGGGCCCACGAGTGATGAGCAGTTCTTC. This translates into CASTRRTGPTSDEQFF.

This chain connects TRBV7-3 to TRBJ1-6; no clear D. Trimming took off 3 bases at V and 7 bases at J, with 10 bases between the two ends. The CDR3 has 14 residues. The germline gives CDR1 SGHTA, CDR2 FQGTGA. The DNA of the CDR3 is TGTGCCAGCAGCTTTCGCGGTTCCAATTCACCCCTCCACTTT. This encodes CASSFRGSNSPLHF.

The chain recombines TRBV5-5 with TRBJ2-5; 9 bases agree with TRBD2. V dropped 0 bases and J dropped 5; count of bases not matched to a gene: 14. CDR3 length: 18 amino acids. CDR1 is SGHKS and CDR2 is YYEKEE in the germline V gene (reference sequence). The CDR3 region has the DNA TGTGCCAGCAGCTTGGTCGCTTGGACTAGCGAGGGTGGGGAGACCCAGTACTTC. Its translation: CASSLVAWTSEGGETQYF. Drawing the rest from reference TRBV5-5 and TRBJ2-5, the complete variable domain is DAGVTQSPTHLIKTRGQQVTLRCSPISGHKSVSWYQQVLGQGPQFIFQYYEKEERGRGNFPDRFSARQFPNYSSELNVNALLLGDSALYLCASSLVAWTSEGGETQYFGPGTRLLVL.

The chain combines TRBV19 with TRBJ2-5; D is perhaps TRBD1 (6 bases). CDR3 length: 16 amino acids. The germline CDR1 and CDR2 sequences are LNHDA and SQIVND (reference sequence). V was cut by 7 bases and J by 0 bases, with 18 bases left in between. The CDR3 DNA reads as TGTGCCAGTACCCCAGGGGCCAGTCCGTACCAAGAGACCCAGTACTTC. It translates to CASTPGASPYQETQYF.

This chain uses TRBV18 with TRBJ1-2; D gene ambiguous. Trimming cost V 2 bases and J 4 bases, with 8 bases left between them. Germline V gene data show CDR1 as KGHSH and CDR2 as LQKENI. The CDR3 runs to 13 residues. The CDR3 region has the DNA TGTGCCAGCTCACCAGGGGAGTCCTATGGCTACACCTTC. It translates to CASSPGESYGYTF.

The rearrangement uses TRBV28 and TRBJ1-2; D unclear. The CDR3 runs to 13 residues. Germline-derived CDR1 and CDR2 are MDHEN and SYDVKM. V was cut by 8 bases and J by 1 base, with 11 bases left in between. This CDR3 is CASLQSINYGYTF. DNA of the CDR3: TGTGCCAGCCTCCAAAGCATTAACTATGGCTACACCTTC.

The V call is TRBV6-5, the J call TRBJ2-7; TRBD1 matches 8 bases. The CDR3 sequence is 13 residues long. Trimming at V came to 4 bases and at J to 6 bases, leaving 5 bases not matched to a gene. CDR1 is MNHEY and CDR2 is SVGAGI in the germline V gene. DNA for the CDR3: TGTGCCAGCAGTTTCGACACAGGGGGCGAGCAGTACTTC. Encoded protein: CASSFDTGGEQYF.

This clone is a singleton in its sample. V usage is TRBV5-8 and J usage is TRBJ1-2; 7 bases fit TRBD1. CDR1 and CDR2 from the germline V gene are SGHTS and YDEGEE. The CDR3 is 14 amino acids. Trimming took 4 bases from V and 6 from J; bases not matched to a gene: 9. The CDR3: CASSPGTASNGYTF. The CDR3 DNA reads TGTGCCAGCAGCCCGGGGACAGCCTCCAATGGCTACACCTTC.

J is TRBJ1-4 and V is TRBV28; 7 nucleotides agree with TRBD1. The CDR3 is 15 residues long. The trim removed 6 bases at V and 8 bases at J, leaving 12 bases unmatched. Per germline, CDR1 MDHEN and CDR2 SYDVKM. For the CDR3, the DNA is TGTGCCAGCAGCCGGAGACAGGGATATGGGGAAAAACTGTTTTTT. This translates into CASSRRQGYGEKLFF.

CDR3 sequence: CASSYSIGRGIYEQYF. The CDR3, as DNA: TGTGCCAGCAGTTACTCGATCGGCAGGGGGATTTACGAGCAGTACTTC. The J gene is TRBJ2-7, the V gene TRBV6-6, with TRBD1 matching over 7 bases. Losses at the gene ends were 0 bases for V and 4 bases for J; bases not matched to a gene: 9. The CDR3 covers 16 residues. In germline, CDR1 is MNHNY, CDR2 SVGAGI (reference sequence).

This chain joins TRBV5-1 and TRBJ2-1; tentatively, D is TRBD2 (6 bases). CDR3 length: 15 residues. The V and J ends lost 0 bases and 4 bases respectively, with 11 bases between them. Per the germline V gene, CDR1 is SGHRS and CDR2 is YFSETQ. In DNA, the CDR3 is TGCGCCAGCAGCTTGGAGGGGACTGTTTACAATGAGCAGTTCTTC. It is translated as CASSLEGTVYNEQFF.

This sequence joins TRBV28 and TRBJ1-1; 8 positions agree with TRBD1. V lost 6 bases to trimming and J lost 5 bases; unmatched junction nucleotides: 8. There are 14 residues in the CDR3. CDR1 MDHEN and CDR2 SYDVKM come from the germline V gene. CDR3 DNA: TGTGCCAGCAGCCTGACAGGGGCGAGTACTGAAGCTTTCTTT. Translating it yields CASSLTGASTEAFF.

This rearrangement joins TRBV10-3 to TRBJ2-2; 8 nucleotides match TRBD2. Germline loops: CDR1 ENHRY, CDR2 SYGVKD. This CDR3 region has 12 residues. The junction had 4 bases not matched to a gene; V was cut back by 10 bases and J by 6 bases. CDR3 bases: TGTGCCAGTCTAGCGGGCCCCGGGGAGCTGTTTTTT. Translating it yields CASLAGPGELFF.